One sample yielded the 5 T cell receptor beta chains listed below, sequenced in a study of shared clonotypes between healthy human individuals. TCRdb's table, derived via immunoSEQ multiplex PCR, lists solely in-frame clones and lacks some. Altogether about 2.3 million clones are present, less than 95% being singletons, with the ten largest covering about 0.41%. Sequenced sample: naive CD4+ T cells from PBMCs. Subset here: CD45RA+ positively selected. Every receptor here comes from a man aged 18-30 years in good health. Some clones in this sample may be carry-over from other donors' samples.

The chain combines TRBV5-1 with TRBJ1-2, with D unresolved. This CDR3 contains 12 residues. The ends were cut back, 5 bases at V and 8 bases at J, with 13 bases in the middle. Germline V gene data show CDR1 as SGHRS and CDR2 as YFSETQ. The CDR3: CASSVGVTGYTF. The DNA of the CDR3 is TGCGCCAGCAGTGTCGGGGTGACCGGCTACACCTTC.

As concerns this clone: At one boundary the junction diverges from the germline segment, which might be a read error. J is TRBJ2-2 and V is TRBV18; no reliable D call. Germline V gene lookup returns CDR1 KGHSH and CDR2 LQKENI. There are 15 residues in the CDR3. CDR3 DNA sequence: TGTGCCAGCTCACCGTCTCTTGGGAACATCGGGGAGCTGTTTTTT. Protein product: CASSPSLGNIGELFF.

Comment on this clone: Other DNA variants within this sample encode the same CDR3. This chain's CDR3 is CASSYSNRGPYEQYF. The CDR3 DNA sequence: TGTGCCAGCAGTTACTCGAATAGGGGTCCCTACGAGCAGTACTTC. This chain joins TRBV6-5 and TRBJ2-7; D may be TRBD1 (5 bases). Germline lookup yields CDR1 MNHEY and CDR2 SVGAGI. The CDR3 totals 15 residues. V lost 0 bases and J lost 2, with 11 bases in between.

The DNA for the CDR3 is TGTGCCAGCTCGGGGGGGACAGTCTATTCCTACGAGCAGTACTTC. Amino acids: CASSGGTVYSYEQYF. V is TRBV6-1 and J is TRBJ2-7, with D perhaps TRBD2 (8 bases). CDR3 size: 15 residues. Germline loops: CDR1 MNHNS, CDR2 SASEGT. V was cut by 8 bases and J by 1 base, with 18 bases left in between.

The chain couples TRBV28 to TRBJ2-1, with TRBD2 matching over 8 bases. With 4 bases clipped from V and 0 bases from J, the junction kept 8 bases outside the gene matches. CDR3 length equals 17 residues. Germline assignment: CDR1 MDHEN and CDR2 SYDVKM. This CDR3 reads CASSSQPGLASYNEQFF. The CDR3 nucleotides read TGTGCCAGCAGTTCTCAACCTGGACTAGCCTCCTACAATGAGCAGTTCTTC.